This T cell receptor beta chain was documented in a study of cytomegalovirus exposure and HLA in healthy donors. General study findings and limits: A few chains linked to CMV were shown in vitro to be specific for CMV antigens. That first-cohort TCR clusters tended to co-occur in the approximately 110 validation repertoires was found in a later analysis. TCR sequences were mostly rare, though some public TCRs occurred in many donors.

Trimming removed 9 bases from V and 4 bases from J, with 12 bases in between. Germline V gives CDR1 LNHDA, CDR2 SQIVND (reference sequence). This CDR3 spans 12 amino acids. A note on this clone: No antigen is known for it.

TCRdb's table, derived via immunoSEQ multiplex PCR, lists solely in-frame clones and lacks some. The data show under 250,000 clones, approximately 87% seen once. V is TRBV19 and J is TRBJ1-2; D ambiguous. Sequencing was done on a sample of PBMCs. This clonotype was sampled from a young woman in good health and CMV-seronegative. Written as DNA, the CDR3 is TGTGCCAGCCACGGACGGACCTATGGCTACACCTTC. This sequence encodes CASHGRTYGYTF.